A selection of T cell receptor beta chains follows, all from one sample in a study of blood T cell repertoires in COVID-19. Only in-frame clones appear in the TCRdb table, and some are missing; sequencing was by immunoSEQ multiplex PCR. The sample includes 120,000 or so clones, over 65% of them seen just once. The sequenced sample was peripheral blood. Receptors were obtained from a man aged 55 to 70 with acute or convalescent COVID-19. Each CDR3 is given with its conserved first and last residue. D genes are given only for firm matches. Size is omitted from some rows. Given values are once, few, many or a class for expanded clones.

abundance	v_gene	d_gene	j_gene	CDR3nt	CDR3aa
once	TRBV5-1	TRBD1	TRBJ2-7	TGCGCCAGCAGCTTGGGGACAGGGGGCTACGAGCAGTACTTC	CASSLGTGGYEQYF
.	TRBV19	TRBD1	TRBJ1-5	TGTGCCAGTAGTATGAGGACAGGGAGGCAGCCCCAGCATTTT	CASSMRTGRQPQHF
.	TRBV6-6	.	TRBJ2-7	TGTGCCAGCAGCCTCCCGGGTCCTTCCTACGAGCAGTACTTC	CASSLPGPSYEQYF
.	TRBV3-1/TRBV3-2	TRBD1	TRBJ2-7	TGTGCCAGCAGCCTTATCCCGACAGGGGCTATAAACGAGCAGTACTTC	CASSLIPTGAINEQYF
.	TRBV11-2	.	TRBJ1-2	TGTGCCAGCAGCACCGGAGGGAACTATGGCTACACCTTC	CASSTGGNYGYTF
once	TRBV19	TRBD2	TRBJ2-4	TGTGCCAGTAGTATGCCTAGCGGGAGGGGAAACATTCAGTACTTC	CASSMPSGRGNIQYF
once	TRBV30	TRBD2	TRBJ2-1	TGTGCCTGGAGTGTGACTAGCGGTGAGCAGTTCTTC	CAWSVTSGEQFF
few	TRBV12-5	TRBD1	TRBJ1-1	TGTGCTAGTGGTTTGCCCTCGGACAGGGGGCTCACTGAAGCTTTCTTT	CASGLPSDRGLTEAFF
.	TRBV15	.	TRBJ2-1	TGTGCCACCAGTCTGAAAATTAACAGGGAAAATGAGCAGTTCTTC	CATSLKINRENEQFF
.	TRBV18	.	TRBJ1-3	TGTGCCAGCTCACGGGGGCAGGGGGGAAACACCATATATTTT	CASSRGQGGNTIYF
.	TRBV6-5	.	TRBJ2-7	TGTGCCAGCACTCACAGGGATCTCAACTACGAACAGTACTTC	CASTHRDLNYEQYF
.	TRBV7-3	.	TRBJ2-3	TGTGCCAGCAGCCGTGCCTCGGGCACAGATACGCAGTATTTT	CASSRASGTDTQYF
.	TRBV19	TRBD2	TRBJ2-3	TGTGCCAGTAGTATCGGATCGGGAGGAGATACGCAGTATTTT	CASSIGSGGDTQYF
.	TRBV4-3	TRBD1	TRBJ1-4	TGCGCCAGCAGCCTCGGGACAGGGGGGAATGAAAAACTGTTTTTT	CASSLGTGGNEKLFF
few	TRBV12-2	.	TRBJ2-2	TGTGCAAGTCGCTTAGAGGGGACTTCGAACACCGGGGAGCTGTTTTTT	CASRLEGTSNTGELFF
.	TRBV14	TRBD1	TRBJ2-3	TGTGCCAGCAGCCAAGATTGGACAGGGGGCACAGATACGCAGTATTTT	CASSQDWTGGTDTQYF
.	TRBV20-1	.	TRBJ1-1	TGCAGTGGGGGGCAGAACACTGAAGCTTTCTTT	CSGGQNTEAFF
.	TRBV6-2/TRBV6-3	.	TRBJ1-1	TGTGCCAGCAGTACTGGGGGGGGGAGAACTGAAGCTTTCTTT	CASSTGGGRTEAFF
.	TRBV28	.	TRBJ1-2	TGTGCCAGCACCTTGTTATGGGGGAGGGATGGCTACACCTTC	CASTLLWGRDGYTF
.	TRBV10-3	TRBD2	TRBJ2-7	TGTGCCATCAGTGAGGGGACTAGCGGGATCTGGCAGTACTTC	CAISEGTSGIWQYF
once	TRBV2	TRBD1	TRBJ2-3	TGTGCCAGCAGTGTGGACAGGGGGTACACAGATACGCAGTATTTT	CASSVDRGYTDTQYF
.	TRBV7-9	.	TRBJ1-1	TGTGCCAGCAGCAAATACAGGGTGGACACTGAAGCTTTCTTT	CASSKYRVDTEAFF
.	TRBV7-3	.	TRBJ1-6	TGTGCCAGCAGCCTAACCAGTAATTCACCCCTCCACTTT	CASSLTSNSPLHF
.	TRBV7-8	.	TRBJ2-1	TGTGCCAGCAGCAGGAGCTCCTACAATGAGCAGTTCTTC	CASSRSSYNEQFF
.	TRBV7-2	.	TRBJ1-5	TGTGCCAGCAGCTTAGTCGGTGGACTCAATCAGCCCCAGCATTTT	CASSLVGGLNQPQHF
once	TRBV7-2	.	TRBJ1-4	TGTGCCAGCAGACAGGGAGGGGGTAGTGAAAAACTGTTTTTT	CASRQGGGSEKLFF
.	TRBV5-1	.	TRBJ2-7	TGCGCCAGCAGCCCGGGGGATGGGACCTACGAGCAGTACTTC	CASSPGDGTYEQYF
few	TRBV19	TRBD1	TRBJ1-5	TGTGCCAGTAGTATTACAGGGGGCAATCAGCCCCAGCATTTT	CASSITGGNQPQHF
.	TRBV2	.	TRBJ2-2	TGTGCCAGCAGGTCAGGGTTCACCGGGGAGCTGTTTTTT	CASRSGFTGELFF
.	TRBV18	.	TRBJ2-3	TGTGCCAGCTCACCGAGGAGAGACCCCCAGGATACGCAGTATTTT	CASSPRRDPQDTQYF
.	TRBV4-3	.	TRBJ2-3	TGCGCCAGCAGCCAAGAACGCCGGAGTTCTCACACAGATACGCAGTATTTT	CASSQERRSSHTDTQYF
.	TRBV7-2	.	TRBJ1-5	TGTGCCAGCAGCTTAGAAGGCGGTTGGGATCAGCCCCAGCATTTT	CASSLEGGWDQPQHF
.	TRBV19	TRBD2	TRBJ2-1	TGTGCCAGTAGCCCTTTACTAGCGGGATTGAGGAATGAGCAGTTCTTC	CASSPLLAGLRNEQFF
.	TRBV7-9	.	TRBJ2-7	TGTGCCAGCAGCTTTTATGGGGCAGGGCGATCCTACGAGCAGTACTTC	CASSFYGAGRSYEQYF
.	TRBV12-3/TRBV12-4	TRBD1	TRBJ1-6	TGTGCCAGTGGCAGGGGACAGGGTTCACCCCTCCACTTT	CASGRGQGSPLHF
.	TRBV7-2	.	TRBJ2-5	TGTGCCAGCAGCCCCCCTTGGGGGCGCGAGACCCAGTACTTC	CASSPPWGRETQYF
.	TRBV28	.	TRBJ1-1	TGTGCCAGCAGTTCACGACAGGATGTACGGACTGAAGCTTTCTTT	CASSSRQDVRTEAFF
.	TRBV28	.	TRBJ2-6	TGTGCCAGCAGTTTCAGGGTCGCTGGGGCCAACGTCCTGACTTTC	CASSFRVAGANVLTF
.	TRBV19	TRBD2	TRBJ2-7	TGTGCCAGTAGGCTAGCGGGAGAAGGCTACGAGCAGTACTTC	CASRLAGEGYEQYF
.	TRBV4-2	TRBD1	TRBJ2-7	TGTGCCAGCAGCCTCGAGAGGGGGACAGGGGGCCTGCCCTACGAGCAGTACTTC	CASSLERGTGGLPYEQYF
.	TRBV19	.	TRBJ2-2	TGTGCCAGTAGGGGGGAAGGGACACCGACCGGGGAGCTGTTTTTT	CASRGEGTPTGELFF
.	TRBV11-2	TRBD1	TRBJ2-5	TGTGCCAGCAGCTTAGGAGACAGGGCACAAGAGACCCAGTACTTC	CASSLGDRAQETQYF
.	TRBV20-1	.	TRBJ2-7	TGCAGTGCCCCCGGCGAGCAGTACTTC	CSAPGEQYF
.	TRBV12-3/TRBV12-4	TRBD1	TRBJ2-7	TGTGCCAGCAGTTTGGGACAGGGGTACGAGCAGTACTTC	CASSLGQGYEQYF
.	TRBV7-6	TRBD1	TRBJ1-5	TGTGCCAGCAGCAAGGACAGGGGGAATCAGCCCCAGCATTTT	CASSKDRGNQPQHF
.	TRBV27	TRBD1	TRBJ1-4	TGTGCCAGCAGGCCACTACAGGGGGCGCACGAAAAACTGTTTTTT	CASRPLQGAHEKLFF
.	TRBV7-8	.	TRBJ2-1	TGTGCCAGCAGCCCGACTGGCAATGAGCAGTTCTTC	CASSPTGNEQFF
.	TRBV6-5	TRBD1	TRBJ2-5	TGTGCCAGCGCCCTGGACAGGGGAAGGGAGACCCAGTACTTC	CASALDRGRETQYF
.	TRBV2	TRBD1	TRBJ2-7	TGTGCCAGCAGCCTCTACAGGGGTCAGTCCTACGAGCAGTACTTC	CASSLYRGQSYEQYF
.	TRBV6-4	TRBD2	TRBJ2-3	TGTGCCAGCAGTGTACTAGCGGGAGGAACAGATACGCAGTATTTT	CASSVLAGGTDTQYF
once	TRBV28	TRBD1	TRBJ1-3	TGTGCCAGCAGTCTGGGACAGGCGAGCTCTGGAAACACCATATATTTT	CASSLGQASSGNTIYF
.	TRBV7-3	TRBD2	TRBJ2-3	TGTGCCAGCAGTTCCCGGACTAGCGGGCCGCGGGATACGCAGTATTTT	CASSSRTSGPRDTQYF